The 27 T cell receptor beta chains in this list originate from one sample, sequenced in a study of blood T cell repertoires in COVID-19. Sequenced by immunoSEQ multiplex PCR; TCRdb stores in-frame clones only, minus some. Among 260,000 or so clones listed, roughly 79% were seen once. The sequenced sample consisted of peripheral blood. The receptors come from a woman older than 75 with COVID-19, enrolled during active disease.

V and J are TRBV5-1 and TRBJ2-5; 8 nucleotides align to TRBD2. The germline CDR1 and CDR2 sequences are SGHRS and YFSETQ. The CDR3 sequence is 15 residues long. Germline trimming cut 3 bases from V and 5 bases from J; bases unmatched to any gene: 9. CDR3 residues: CASSYAPAGVETQYF. The DNA of the CDR3 is TGCGCCAGCAGCTACGCCCCAGCGGGAGTCGAGACCCAGTACTTC. Full variable domain (remainder filled in from reference TRBV5-1 and TRBJ2-5): KAGVTQTPRYLIKTRGQQVTLSCSPISGHRSVSWYQQTPGQGLQFLFEYFSETQRNKGNFPGRFSGRQFSNSRSEMNVSTLELGDSALYLCASSYAPAGVETQYFGPGTRLLVL.

The chain recombines TRBV29-1 with TRBJ2-3; 9 nucleotides line up with TRBD2. Germline-derived CDR1 and CDR2 are SQVTM and ANQGSEA. With V trimmed by 2 bases and J by 2 bases, 5 bases remained unmatched. This CDR3 is 15 amino acids long. The CDR3 nucleotides read TGCAGCGTTGAATTAGCTAGCGGGAACACAGATACGCAGTATTTT. Its translation is CSVELASGNTDTQYF.

V gene TRBV19 combines with J gene TRBJ2-1; 9 nucleotides align to TRBD2. CDR1 and CDR2 (germline): LNHDA, SQIVND (reference sequence). With 5 bases clipped from V and 8 bases from J, the junction kept 7 bases outside the gene matches. The CDR3 covers 14 residues. This CDR3 reads CASSRSGSSDEQFF. In nucleotides, the CDR3 is TGTGCCAGTAGTCGTAGCGGGAGTAGCGATGAGCAGTTCTTC.

V and J are TRBV2 and TRBJ2-1, with TRBD1 matching over 7 bases. The CDR3 loop spans 14 amino acids. CDR1 SNHLY and CDR2 FYNNEI come from the germline V gene. Trimming at V came to 7 bases and at J to 10 bases, leaving 13 bases not matched to a gene. This chain's CDR3 is CASTMLQGMGEQFF. DNA for the CDR3: TGTGCCAGCACAATGTTACAGGGGATGGGGGAGCAGTTCTTC.

For the CDR3, the DNA is TGTGCCAGCAGTTACTCTTGGGGACAACTAGAGACCCAGTACTTC. It is translated as CASSYSWGQLETQYF. The chain recombines TRBV6-5 with TRBJ2-5; possibly TRBD1 for D (6 bases). Trimming removed 0 bases at V and 4 bases at J, with 12 bases between. CDR1 MNHEY and CDR2 SVGAGI come from the germline V gene. This CDR3 has 15 amino acids.

The rearrangement uses TRBV18 and TRBJ2-3; D not resolved. Looked up from germline, CDR1 is KGHSH and CDR2 is LQKENI. V lost 3 bases, J lost 0 bases, and 7 bases lay in between. CDR3 length equals 14 residues. The CDR3 loop is CASSPLTSTDTQYF. CDR3 DNA sequence: TGTGCCAGCTCACCTCTAACTAGCACAGATACGCAGTATTTT. The full variable domain, in which reference TRBV18 and TRBJ2-3 provide the parts outside the CDR3, is NAGVMQNPRHLVRRRGQEARLRCSPMKGHSHVYWYRQLPEEGLKFMVYLQKENIIDESGMPKERFSAEFPKEGPSILRIQQVVRGDSAAYFCASSPLTSTDTQYFGPGTRLTVL.

This clone was recorded once. V and J are TRBV29-1 and TRBJ1-1, with D possibly being TRBD1 (6 bases). Germline V CDR1 and CDR2: SQVTM, ANQGSEA. The CDR3 has 14 amino acids. The ends were cut back, 5 bases at V and 1 base at J, with 14 bases in the middle. The CDR3 reads CSVRQGSQNTEAFF. CDR3 nucleotide sequence: TGCAGCGTTCGGCAGGGGTCCCAGAACACTGAAGCTTTCTTT. The full variable domain, with the rest looked up from reference TRBV29-1 and TRBJ1-1, is SAVISQKPSRDICQRGTSLTIQCQVDSQVTMMFWYRQQPGQSLTLIATANQGSEATYESGFVIDKFPISRPNLTFSTLTVSNMSPEDSSIYLCSVRQGSQNTEAFFGQGTRLTVV.

This chain uses TRBV11-2 with TRBJ2-5; 15 nucleotides align to TRBD2. The CDR3 contains 16 residues. V lost 4 bases and J lost 5; bases outside the gene matches: 5. Germline V CDR1 and CDR2: SGHAT, FQNNGV. The CDR3, as DNA: TGTGCCAGCAGCTCTAGGACTAGCGGGGGGGCGGAGACCCAGTACTTC. Translating it yields CASSSRTSGGAETQYF.

To note about this clone: Other nucleotide sequences in the sample specify the same CDR3. The chain has TRBV10-3 and TRBJ1-1; 7 positions agree with TRBD1. This CDR3 spans 12 amino acids. Germline V gives CDR1 ENHRY, CDR2 SYGVKD. V shed 6 bases, J shed 3 bases, and the junction held 1 base outside the gene matches. CDR3 residues: CAISTGDTEAFF. CDR3 nucleotides: TGTGCCATCAGCACAGGGGACACTGAAGCTTTCTTT.

The rearrangement joins TRBV12-3 or TRBV12-4 to TRBJ1-6, with D tentatively TRBD1 (5 bases). The CDR3 has 13 residues. Trimming stripped 5 bases from V and 11 bases from J, with 13 bases between. In nucleotides, the CDR3 is TGTGCCAGCAGTCAAACAGGCAAGGCACCCCTCCACTTT. Translating gives CASSQTGKAPLHF.

The rearrangement joins TRBV6-5 to TRBJ1-1; no reliable D call. Trimming took 2 bases from V and 0 from J, leaving 7 bases between them. Germline V gene sequence: CDR1 MNHEY, CDR2 SVGAGI. The CDR3 extends over 14 amino acids. This CDR3 reads CASSYTRMNTEAFF. CDR3 DNA sequence: TGTGCCAGCAGTTACACAAGAATGAACACTGAAGCTTTCTTT.

The rearrangement joins TRBV6-5 to TRBJ1-3; D gene unclear. This CDR3 is 15 amino acids long. Deletions cut 5 bases from V and 2 bases from J, with 13 bases between. The germline gives CDR1 MNHEY, CDR2 SVGAGI. In DNA, the CDR3 is TGTGCCAGCAGTCCAAAACCTACGGCTGGAAACACCATATATTTT. Its translation: CASSPKPTAGNTIYF.

This chain links TRBV7-2 with TRBJ2-7; the match to TRBD1 covers 9 bases. Germline assignment: CDR1 SGHTA and CDR2 FQGNSA. The CDR3 extends over 15 amino acids. V was pared by 3 bases and J by 2 bases, with 5 bases of the junction left unmatched. The CDR3 bases are TGTGCCAGCAGCTTCGGACAGGGGCTGCCCTACGAGCAGTACTTC. It specifies CASSFGQGLPYEQYF.

This chain links TRBV5-4 with TRBJ1-6, with no clear D. V lost 2 bases and J lost 8, with 11 bases in between. The germline gives CDR1 SGHNT, CDR2 YYREEE (reference sequence). The length of the CDR3 is 14 residues. The CDR3 spells CASSFGEFYSPLHF. The CDR3 bases are TGTGCCAGCAGCTTCGGGGAATTCTATTCACCCCTCCACTTT.

J is TRBJ1-5 and V is TRBV10-3; 9 bases align to TRBD1. Germline V gives CDR1 ENHRY, CDR2 SYGVKD. The CDR3 is 14 amino acids. The V segment lost 10 bases and the J segment 3 bases; nucleotides outside the gene matches: 7. In DNA, the CDR3 is TGTGCCACACGGACAGGGGCCATCAATCAGCCCCAGCATTTT. Amino acid sequence: CATRTGAINQPQHF.

The rearrangement uses TRBV27 and TRBJ1-6; 7 bases are shared with TRBD1. Trimming took 6 bases from V and 7 from J; bases not matched to a gene: 6. Germline V lookup: CDR1 MNHEY, CDR2 SMNVEV (reference sequence). This CDR3 is built from 14 residues. Written as DNA, the CDR3 is TGTGCCAGCAGCGCAGGGGGGAGGAATTCACCCCTCCACTTT. Protein product: CASSAGGRNSPLHF.

V is TRBV7-8 and J is TRBJ2-7; 8 bases map to TRBD1. Germline V gene sequence: CDR1 SGHVS, CDR2 FQNEAQ. CDR3 length equals 12 residues. Trimming at V came to 5 bases and at J to 4 bases, leaving 1 base not matched to a gene. CDR3 sequence reads: CASSRQGYEQYF. The CDR3, as DNA: TGTGCCAGCAGCCGACAGGGGTACGAGCAGTACTTC.

This clone was recorded once. This chain uses TRBV20-1 with TRBJ2-3, with 11 bases matching TRBD2. Germline V gene data show CDR1 as DFQATT and CDR2 as SNEGSKA (reference sequence). The CDR3 is 11 amino acids. J was trimmed by 10 bases and V by 5 bases; bases with no gene match: 2. CDR3 sequence reads: CSAPTSGAQYF. The CDR3, as DNA: TGCAGTGCTCCGACTAGCGGGGCGCAGTATTTT.

This clone was seen a few times. The chain recombines TRBV6-5 with TRBJ1-2; D perhaps matches TRBD1 (5 bases). Trimming pared 6 bases from V and 6 bases from J, leaving 14 bases between. Germline CDR1 reads MNHEY; CDR2 reads SVGAGI. This CDR3 has 13 residues. CDR3 residues: CASSSGRGDGYTF. The DNA for the CDR3 is TGTGCCAGCAGCTCGGGGAGGGGCGATGGCTACACCTTC.

The chain couples TRBV30 to TRBJ1-1; 9 nucleotides line up with TRBD1. CDR1 is GTSNPN, CDR2 SVGIG, per germline (reference sequence). Unmatched junction bases numbered 0, after V lost 5 bases and J lost 8 bases. This CDR3 is 10 amino acids long. The chain's CDR3 is CAWGQGEAFF. The CDR3 bases are TGTGCCTGGGGACAGGGGGAAGCTTTCTTT.

This rearrangement joins TRBV6-5 to TRBJ1-5; 7 bases agree with TRBD1. From germline, CDR1 is MNHEY and CDR2 SVGAGI. V lost 5 bases, J lost 4 bases, and 5 bases stayed unmatched. The CDR3 length is 14 residues. The CDR3 loop is CASSTGASNQPQHF. The CDR3 nucleotides read TGTGCCAGCAGTACAGGGGCTTCTAATCAGCCCCAGCATTTT.

The chain uses TRBV5-1 and TRBJ1-2; no reliable D call. V lost 0 bases to trimming and J lost 3 bases, with 15 bases between them. Germline V gene data show CDR1 as SGHRS and CDR2 as YFSETQ. The CDR3 sequence is 16 residues long. The CDR3 region is CASSLGGSLSYYGYTF. CDR3 DNA sequence: TGCGCCAGCAGCTTGGGAGGGTCCCTCTCTTACTATGGCTACACCTTC.

The V call is TRBV9, the J call TRBJ2-4; D is possibly TRBD1 (7 bases). Germline CDR1 is SGDLS and CDR2 is YYNGEE. With 0 bases removed from V and 1 base from J, the gap between germline ends came to 17 bases. This CDR3 has 18 residues. For the CDR3, the DNA is TGTGCCAGCAGCGTAGTGGAGGGGGCGCCCCGGGCCAAAAACATTCAGTACTTC. Its translation is CASSVVEGAPRAKNIQYF. Full variable domain (rest looked up from reference TRBV9 and TRBJ2-4): DSGVTQTPKHLITATGQRVTLRCSPRSGDLSVYWYQQSLDQGLQFLIQYYNGEERAKGNILERFSAQQFPDLHSELNLSSLELGDSALYFCASSVVEGAPRAKNIQYFGAGTRLSVL.

The chain couples TRBV6-1 to TRBJ2-5; D is ambiguous. Trimming stripped 0 bases from V and 4 bases from J, with 12 bases between. Germline assignment: CDR1 MNHNS and CDR2 SASEGT. The CDR3 is made up of 15 amino acids. CDR3 residues: CASSEATARRETQYF. The CDR3 coding sequence is TGTGCCAGCAGTGAAGCGACTGCAAGACGAGAGACCCAGTACTTC.

This chain joins TRBV10-3 and TRBJ2-1, with 8 bases identical to TRBD2. The CDR3 totals 16 residues. Germline V gene data show CDR1 as ENHRY and CDR2 as SYGVKD. V lost 3 bases, J lost 4 bases, and 8 bases stayed unmatched. As DNA, the CDR3 is TGTGCCATCAGTGAAGAGGGTAGCGGGATTTACAATGAGCAGTTCTTC. Translation: CAISEEGSGIYNEQFF.

The rearrangement links TRBV29-1 to TRBJ1-3; the match to TRBD1 covers 7 bases. CDR3 size: 14 residues. Germline V lookup: CDR1 SQVTM, CDR2 ANQGSEA. V was clipped by 6 bases and J by 3 bases; unmatched bases: 8. Written as DNA, the CDR3 is TGCAGCGTACGACAGGGAACTAATGGAAACACCATATATTTT. Translating it yields CSVRQGTNGNTIYF.

CDR3 in amino acids: CASSFKQTNEKLFF. Written as DNA, the CDR3 is TGTGCCAGCAGCTTCAAACAGACTAATGAAAAACTGTTTTTT. The V and J genes are TRBV5-6 and TRBJ1-4; the D is unclear. V lost 2 bases, J lost 2 bases, and 7 bases lay in between. CDR1 and CDR2 (germline): SGHDT, YYEEEE. This CDR3 contains 14 residues.